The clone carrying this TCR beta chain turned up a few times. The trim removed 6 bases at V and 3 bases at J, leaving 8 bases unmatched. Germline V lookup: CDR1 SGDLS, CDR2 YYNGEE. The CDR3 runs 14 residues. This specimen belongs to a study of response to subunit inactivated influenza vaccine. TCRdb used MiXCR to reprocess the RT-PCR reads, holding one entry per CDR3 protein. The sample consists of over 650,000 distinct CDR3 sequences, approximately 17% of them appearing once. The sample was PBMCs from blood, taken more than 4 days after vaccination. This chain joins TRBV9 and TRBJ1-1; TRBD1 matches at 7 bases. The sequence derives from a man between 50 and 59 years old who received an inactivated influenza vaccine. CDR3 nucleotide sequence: TGTGCCAGCACCAGGGGGGGAGGTGACACTGAAGCTTTCTTT. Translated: CASTRGGGDTEAFF. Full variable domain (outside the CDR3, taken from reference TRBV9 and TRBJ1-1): DSGVTQTPKHLITATGQRVTLRCSPRSGDLSVYWYQQSLDQGLQFLIQYYNGEERAKGNILERFSAQQFPDLHSELNLSSLELGDSALYFCASTRGGGDTEAFFGQGTRLTVV.